This T cell receptor (beta chain) came from a study of blood T cell repertoires in COVID-19. The overall study: Whether acute or convalescent, the COVID-19 samples came from the United States, Italy and Spain. Sample material is recorded as cDNA or gDNA derived from T cells, B-cell-depleted T cells, or PBMCs.

In the study's own analysis: The authors estimated nucleated cell counts from reference gene primer amplification. The protocol was immunoSEQ multiplex PCR, while the TCRdb copy is restricted to in-frame clones and leaves out a portion. D and trimming were read from the DNA, whereas the V and J calls and clone size are those reported in that table. The sample shows about 190,000 clones, almost 90% of them seen only once. Trimming cost V 4 bases and J 6 bases; bases outside gene matches: 11. The CDR3 spans 15 residues. Per germline, CDR1 ENHRY and CDR2 SYGVKD. What was sequenced was peripheral blood. This TCR was recovered from a man aged 50-60 years with acute or convalescent COVID-19. V usage is TRBV10-3 and J usage is TRBJ1-2, with TRBD1 matching over 7 bases. DNA of the CDR3: TGTGCCATCAGTGCCACGACGACAGGGTTGGATGGCTACACCTTC. Protein product: CAISATTTGLDGYTF.